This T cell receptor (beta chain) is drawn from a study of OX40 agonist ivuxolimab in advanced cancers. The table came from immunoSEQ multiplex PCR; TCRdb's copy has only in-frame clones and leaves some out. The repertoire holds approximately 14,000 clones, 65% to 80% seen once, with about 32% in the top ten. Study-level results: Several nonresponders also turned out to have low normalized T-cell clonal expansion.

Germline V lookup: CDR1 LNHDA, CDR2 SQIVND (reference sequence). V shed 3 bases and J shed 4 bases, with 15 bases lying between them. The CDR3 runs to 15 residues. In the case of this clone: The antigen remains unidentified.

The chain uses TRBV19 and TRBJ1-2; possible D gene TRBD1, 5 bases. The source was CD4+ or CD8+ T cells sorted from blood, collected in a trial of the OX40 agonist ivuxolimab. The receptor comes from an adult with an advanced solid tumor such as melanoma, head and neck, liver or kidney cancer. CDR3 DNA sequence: TGTGCCAGTAGTATCCGCCAGGGTAGTAGCTATGGCTACACCTTC. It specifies CASSIRQGSSYGYTF.